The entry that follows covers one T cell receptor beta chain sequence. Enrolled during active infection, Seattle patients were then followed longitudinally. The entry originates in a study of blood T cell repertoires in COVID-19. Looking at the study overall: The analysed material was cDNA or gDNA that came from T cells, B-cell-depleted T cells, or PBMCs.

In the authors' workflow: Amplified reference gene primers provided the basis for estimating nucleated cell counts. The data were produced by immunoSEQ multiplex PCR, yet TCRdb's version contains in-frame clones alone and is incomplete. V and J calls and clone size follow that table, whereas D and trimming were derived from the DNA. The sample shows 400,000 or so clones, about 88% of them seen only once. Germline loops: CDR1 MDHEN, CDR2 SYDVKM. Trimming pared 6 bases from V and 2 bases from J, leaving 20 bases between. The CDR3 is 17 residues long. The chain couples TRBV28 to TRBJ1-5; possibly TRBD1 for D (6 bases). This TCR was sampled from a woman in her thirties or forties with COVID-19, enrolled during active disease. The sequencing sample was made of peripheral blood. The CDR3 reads CASRSGGARDRNQPQHF. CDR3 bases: TGTGCCAGCAGGAGCGGGGGGGCCCGGGATCGCAATCAGCCCCAGCATTTT.